The 31 T cell receptor beta chains below come from one sample, sequenced in a study of blood T cell repertoires in COVID-19. TCRdb's copy holds only in-frame clones and misses some; the assay was immunoSEQ multiplex PCR. Of 110,000 to 150,000 clones in the sample, about 87% are singletons; the top ten hold 44%. The material sequenced was peripheral blood. These receptors were taken from a human donor in a cohort sampled during active COVID-19.

This chain uses TRBV6-5 with TRBJ1-4; 9 bases map to TRBD1. V shed 2 bases, J shed 7 bases, and the junction held 5 bases outside the gene matches. This CDR3 is 15 amino acids long. Germline-derived CDR1 and CDR2 are MNHEY and SVGAGI. DNA for the CDR3: TGTGCCAGCAGTTACAACAGGGGGCGCGGTGAAAAACTGTTTTTT. This translates into CASSYNRGRGEKLFF.

V usage is TRBV5-6 and J usage is TRBJ1-2; 8 bases line up with TRBD1. Per the germline V gene, CDR1 is SGHDT and CDR2 is YYEEEE. With V trimmed by 4 bases and J by 0 bases, 8 bases remained unmatched. This CDR3 is built from 16 residues. The CDR3 DNA sequence: TGTGCCAGCAGCCCCCGCGCGACAGGGGCTAACTATGGCTACACCTTC. It translates to CASSPRATGANYGYTF.

The CDR3 loop reads CASSRGSSRVLGDGYTF. The CDR3 region has the DNA TGTGCCAGCAGTAGAGGTTCCTCCCGGGTTCTAGGGGATGGCTACACCTTC. The chain recombines TRBV27 with TRBJ1-2, with D possibly being TRBD1 (5 bases). The germline gives CDR1 MNHEY, CDR2 SMNVEV (reference sequence). V dropped 5 bases and J dropped 6 bases, with 25 bases sitting between them. The CDR3 extends over 17 amino acids.

The CDR3: CSALFRSTQYF. CDR3 bases: TGCAGCGCCCTATTTAGAAGCACGCAGTATTTT. This chain links TRBV29-1 with TRBJ2-3; no definite D call. CDR1 SQVTM and CDR2 ANQGSEA come from the germline V gene. This CDR3 contains 11 residues. Between the trimmed V and J ends, which lost 7 bases and 9 bases, there was a span of 14 bases.

The chain carries TRBV6-5 and TRBJ1-2, with 8 bases matching TRBD1. The V and J ends lost 5 bases and 7 bases, in that order; junction bases with no gene match: 9. The CDR3 spans 14 residues. Germline V gene lookup returns CDR1 MNHEY and CDR2 SVGAGI. In nucleotides, the CDR3 is TGTGCCAGCAGTCCACGACAGGGGCAGGGTGGCTACACCTTC. This gives the protein CASSPRQGQGGYTF.

J is TRBJ2-3 and V is TRBV2; 15 bases are a match to TRBD2. CDR3 length equals 16 residues. The trim removed 5 bases at V and 3 bases at J, leaving 3 bases unmatched. Germline assignment: CDR1 SNHLY and CDR2 FYNNEI. The CDR3 sequence: CASSSGLAGGTDTQYF. The CDR3 DNA follows: TGTGCCAGCAGTTCAGGACTAGCGGGAGGGACAGATACGCAGTATTTT. The full variable domain, with the rest looked up from reference TRBV2 and TRBJ2-3, is EPEVTQTPSHQVTQMGQEVILRCVPISNHLYFYWYRQILGQKVEFLVSFYNNEISEKSEIFDDQFSVERPDGSNFTLKIRSTKLEDSAMYFCASSSGLAGGTDTQYFGPGTRLTVL.

The rearrangement uses TRBV14 and TRBJ2-7, with D tentatively TRBD1 (6 bases). In germline, CDR1 is SGHDN, CDR2 FVKESK. V shed 0 bases and J shed 7 bases, with 19 bases lying between them. CDR3 length: 16 amino acids. In DNA form, the CDR3 reads TGTGCCAGCAGCCAAGATCCAGGACAGAGGGTGCGGGAGCAGTACTTC. Its protein is CASSQDPGQRVREQYF.

The CDR3 DNA is TGCAGTGCTAGTACACCAGACGGGGTTGGCTACACCTTC. It codes for CSASTPDGVGYTF. The V gene is TRBV20-1, the J gene TRBJ1-2; D is undetermined. The CDR3 is 13 residues long. In germline, CDR1 is DFQATT, CDR2 SNEGSKA (reference sequence). Trimming removed 3 bases from V and 7 bases from J, with 15 bases in between.

In this sample, this clone turned up once. The V gene is TRBV19, the J gene TRBJ1-1; no clear D. The CDR3 is 11 residues long. The V end lost 6 bases, the J end lost 6 bases, and 8 bases lay between the germline ends. From germline, CDR1 is LNHDA and CDR2 SQIVND (reference sequence). The CDR3, as DNA: TGTGCCAGTAGGTCAGATCCTGAAGCTTTCTTT. Protein sequence: CASRSDPEAFF.

The rearrangement links TRBV5-4 to TRBJ1-4, with no clear D. Trimming stripped 4 bases from V and 8 bases from J, with 21 bases between. Germline lookup yields CDR1 SGHNT and CDR2 YYREEE (reference sequence). The CDR3 is made up of 16 amino acids. CDR3 coding DNA: TGTGCCAGCAGCAGAGGAACAGCGGCAACTGTCGAAAAACTGTTTTTT. Translation: CASSRGTAATVEKLFF.

Only one count was recorded for this clone. V and J are TRBV25-1 and TRBJ2-1; no reliable D call. Per germline, CDR1 MGHDK and CDR2 SYGVNS. The CDR3 consists of 14 residues. Trimming shortened V by 3 bases and J by 9 bases, and 15 bases separated the two germline ends. CDR3 nucleotide sequence: TGTGCCAGCAGTGATCCCGAACCTAGGCGTGAGCAGTTCTTC. It specifies CASSDPEPRREQFF.

This chain joins TRBV3-1 (or the pseudogene TRBV3-2) and TRBJ2-3; weak D call: TRBD1 (5 bases). Germline V gene data show CDR1 as LGHDT and CDR2 as YNNKEL (reference sequence). The ends were cut back, 4 bases at V and 1 base at J, with 12 bases in the middle. The CDR3 loop spans 15 amino acids. CDR3 loop: CASSLRGIGTDTQYF. Written as DNA, the CDR3 is TGTGCCAGCAGCCTAAGGGGAATTGGCACAGATACGCAGTATTTT.

V is TRBV27 and J is TRBJ1-1; 8 nucleotides line up with TRBD1. The CDR3 totals 15 residues. Per germline, CDR1 MNHEY and CDR2 SMNVEV (reference sequence). V shed 5 bases and J 0 bases; nucleotides not matched to a gene: 5. This CDR3 is CASSPRTGMNTEAFF. The CDR3 DNA sequence: TGTGCCAGCAGTCCTCGGACAGGGATGAACACTGAAGCTTTCTTT.

This clone has only one observation. V and J are TRBV11-3 and TRBJ1-1, with 8 bases aligning to TRBD1. CDR1 and CDR2 (germline): SGHNT, YENEEA. The CDR3 runs to 14 residues. Losses at the gene ends were 8 bases for V and 1 base for J; bases not matched to a gene: 6. CDR3 in DNA: TGTGCCAGCGCTCCAGGGGGCCGGAACACTGAAGCTTTCTTT. Amino acid sequence: CASAPGGRNTEAFF.

The chain employs TRBV3-1 (or the pseudogene TRBV3-2) and TRBJ2-5; 8 bases align to TRBD1. With V trimmed by 0 bases and J by 5 bases, 5 bases remained unmatched. CDR3 length equals 15 residues. The germline CDR1 and CDR2 sequences are LGHDT and YNNKEL (reference sequence). The chain's CDR3 is CASSQEPGGRETQYF. CDR3 bases: TGTGCCAGCAGCCAAGAACCAGGGGGCCGCGAGACCCAGTACTTC.

V is TRBV9 and J is TRBJ2-6; a possible D gene is TRBD1 (7 bases). Trimming cost V 4 bases and J 4 bases, with 15 bases left between them. This CDR3 comprises 16 residues. The germline V gene encodes CDR1 SGDLS and CDR2 YYNGEE. CDR3 nucleotide sequence: TGTGCCAGCAGCTTTCAGGGGGGACGAGGGGCCAACGTCCTGACTTTC. Amino acids: CASSFQGGRGANVLTF.

This clone was counted between two and nine times. The chain has TRBV18 and TRBJ1-1; TRBD1 matches at 10 bases. Germline CDR1 reads KGHSH; CDR2 reads LQKENI. The CDR3 loop spans 14 amino acids. The V segment lost 2 bases and the J segment 8 bases; nucleotides outside the gene matches: 5. The CDR3 spells CASSPEDRGREAFF. The CDR3 coding sequence is TGTGCCAGCTCACCAGAGGACAGGGGGAGGGAAGCTTTCTTT.

The V gene is TRBV9, the J gene TRBJ1-2; D remains ambiguous. This CDR3 is built from 14 residues. Germline V gives CDR1 SGDLS, CDR2 YYNGEE. The germline V and J ends were trimmed by 3 bases and 1 base, with 10 bases remaining between them. CDR3 residues: CASSGGGSNYGYTF. The CDR3 nucleotides read TGTGCCAGCAGCGGGGGAGGCAGTAACTATGGCTACACCTTC.

In nucleotides, the CDR3 is TGTGCCACCAGTGGGTATCCTGACAGCCCTCCCGCGGCCCAGTACTTC. Translation gives CATSGYPDSPPAAQYF. The V and J genes are TRBV24-1 and TRBJ2-5; D possibly corresponds to TRBD1 (5 bases). The CDR3 has 16 residues. Germline V lookup: CDR1 KGHDR, CDR2 SFDVKD. V dropped 5 bases and J dropped 9 bases, with 24 bases sitting between them.

The V call is TRBV6-1, the J call TRBJ2-3; the D is unclear. The CDR3 is made up of 12 amino acids. Trimming removed 2 bases at V and 2 bases at J, with 2 bases between. From germline, CDR1 is MNHNS and CDR2 SASEGT. This CDR3 reads CASSEYTDTQYF. The CDR3 DNA sequence: TGTGCCAGCAGTGAATACACAGATACGCAGTATTTT.

The chain uses TRBV5-1 and TRBJ1-2, with D possibly matching TRBD1 (5 bases). Germline CDR1 is SGHRS and CDR2 is YFSETQ. V lost 6 bases and J 4 bases, leaving 16 bases between the germline ends. This CDR3 has 14 amino acids. CDR3 in DNA: TGCGCCAGCAATTTGGAGGGGCAGGGCTATGGCTACACCTTC. Protein sequence: CASNLEGQGYGYTF.

The chain couples TRBV5-6 to TRBJ2-5; perhaps TRBD1 as D (6 bases). The CDR3 loop spans 14 amino acids. V was pared by 3 bases and J by 3 bases, with 12 bases between. Germline V gene sequence: CDR1 SGHDT, CDR2 YYEEEE. The CDR3 coding sequence is TGTGCCAGCAGCTGGCCGGGACAAGAAGAGACCCAGTACTTC. Protein product: CASSWPGQEETQYF. The variable domain in full, completed from reference TRBV5-6 and TRBJ2-5, reads DAGVTQSPTHLIKTRGQQVTLRCSPKSGHDTVSWYQQALGQGPQFIFQYYEEEERQRGNFPDRFSGHQFPNYSSELNVNALLLGDSALYLCASSWPGQEETQYFGPGTRLLVL.

The rearrangement joins TRBV7-9 to TRBJ1-1; D is possibly TRBD1 (5 bases). The CDR3 totals 13 residues. Germline CDR1 reads SEHNR; CDR2 reads FQNEAQ (reference sequence). The V and J ends lost 5 bases and 4 bases respectively, with 11 bases between them. The CDR3 sequence: CASSRQGTTEAFF. The CDR3 DNA is TGTGCCAGCAGCCGTCAGGGAACCACTGAAGCTTTCTTT.

The chain recombines TRBV20-1 with TRBJ2-5; D gene unclear. Germline CDR1 is DFQATT and CDR2 is SNEGSKA (reference sequence). V shed 6 bases and J shed 5 bases, with 10 bases lying between them. The CDR3 sequence is 11 residues long. CDR3 in DNA: TGCAGTGCGATGGAGTCTGAGACCCAGTACTTC. Translating gives CSAMESETQYF.

CDR3 nucleotide sequence: TGTGCCACCAGCAGAGATCTAAGGACAGAGAATCAGCCCCAGCATTTT. This translates into CATSRDLRTENQPQHF. V gene TRBV15 combines with J gene TRBJ1-5; D is possibly TRBD1 (6 bases). CDR1 and CDR2 (germline): LNHNV, YYDKDF (reference sequence). The CDR3 runs 16 residues. Trimming left V 0 bases short and J 4 bases short, with 13 bases between.

The chain is built from TRBV19 and TRBJ1-2; TRBD1 matches 7 bases. Germline V gives CDR1 LNHDA, CDR2 SQIVND (reference sequence). The CDR3 covers 16 residues. V lost 0 bases and J lost 4; bases outside the gene matches: 8. In DNA, the CDR3 is TGTGCCAGTAGTATAGATGGGCAGGGGGATCCCTATGGCTACACCTTC. Protein: CASSIDGQGDPYGYTF.

The rearrangement uses TRBV28 and TRBJ2-7; D not resolved. Trimming took off 6 bases at V and 7 bases at J, with 19 bases between the two ends. This CDR3 is built from 14 residues. CDR1 and CDR2 (germline): MDHEN, SYDVKM. The CDR3 spells CASSPGPRSGEQYV. The CDR3 DNA reads as TGTGCCAGCAGCCCTGGCCCTAGGTCGGGTGAGCAGTACGTC.

This chain links TRBV18 with TRBJ2-7; tentative D call: TRBD1 (5 bases). Trimming cost V 5 bases and J 3 bases, with 17 bases left between them. The CDR3 length is 15 residues. Per the germline V gene, CDR1 is KGHSH and CDR2 is LQKENI. This CDR3 reads CASSARNGANYEQYV. The DNA for the CDR3 is TGTGCCAGCTCAGCACGCAATGGGGCTAACTACGAGCAGTACGTC.

CDR3 nucleotides: TGTGCCAGCAGCTCCTCTGGCGGGGGGATGGGGAGCACAGATACGCAGTATTTT. It codes for CASSSSGGGMGSTDTQYF. The genes are TRBV7-2 and TRBJ2-3, with 8 nucleotides matching TRBD2. Trimming cost V 4 bases and J 0 bases; bases outside gene matches: 12. The V gene's germline CDR1 is SGHTA and CDR2 FQGNSA. This CDR3 contains 18 residues.

Worth noting for this clone: At the DNA level, this CDR3 is encoded by other sequences in the same sample as well. V usage is TRBV5-1 and J usage is TRBJ1-1; no reliable D call. Deletions cut 0 bases from V and 4 bases from J, with 7 bases between. The germline V gene encodes CDR1 SGHRS and CDR2 YFSETQ. There are 13 residues in the CDR3. The CDR3 loop reads CASSLGRGTEAFF. The CDR3 nucleotides read TGCGCCAGCAGCTTGGGTCGGGGCACTGAAGCTTTCTTT.

V gene TRBV7-2 combines with J gene TRBJ2-7; a possible D gene is TRBD2 (5 bases). Trimming took 2 bases from V and 6 from J, leaving 11 bases between them. The CDR3 extends over 13 amino acids. The germline gives CDR1 SGHTA, CDR2 FQGNSA. CDR3 nucleotides: TGTGCCAGCAGCTTAATGAGGGATAGCGAGCAGTACTTC. Protein product: CASSLMRDSEQYF.